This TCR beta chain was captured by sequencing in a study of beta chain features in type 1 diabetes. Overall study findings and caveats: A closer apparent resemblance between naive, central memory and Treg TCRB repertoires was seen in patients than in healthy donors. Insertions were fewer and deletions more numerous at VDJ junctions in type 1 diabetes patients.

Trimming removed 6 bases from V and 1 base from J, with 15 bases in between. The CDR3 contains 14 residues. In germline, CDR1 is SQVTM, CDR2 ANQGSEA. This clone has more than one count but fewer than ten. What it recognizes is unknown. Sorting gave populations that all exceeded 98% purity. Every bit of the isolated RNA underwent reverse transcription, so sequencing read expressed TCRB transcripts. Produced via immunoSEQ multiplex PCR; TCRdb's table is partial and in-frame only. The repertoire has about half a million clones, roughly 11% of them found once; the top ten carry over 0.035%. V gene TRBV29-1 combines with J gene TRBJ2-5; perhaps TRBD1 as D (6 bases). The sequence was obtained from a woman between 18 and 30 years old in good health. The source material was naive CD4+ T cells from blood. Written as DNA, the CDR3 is TGCAGCGTCCGACAGGCGACATTCCAAGAGACCCAGTACTTC. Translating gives CSVRQATFQETQYF.